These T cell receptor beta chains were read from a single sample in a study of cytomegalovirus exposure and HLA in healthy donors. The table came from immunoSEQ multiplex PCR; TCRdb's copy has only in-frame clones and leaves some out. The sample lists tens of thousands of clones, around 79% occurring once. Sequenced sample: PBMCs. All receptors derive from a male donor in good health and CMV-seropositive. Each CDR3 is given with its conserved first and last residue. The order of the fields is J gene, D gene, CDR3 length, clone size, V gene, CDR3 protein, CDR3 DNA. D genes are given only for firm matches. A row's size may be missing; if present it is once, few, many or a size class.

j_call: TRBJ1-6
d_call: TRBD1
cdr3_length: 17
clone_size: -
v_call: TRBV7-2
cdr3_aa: CASSLRVGQGAFSPLHF
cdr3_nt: TGTGCCAGCAGCCTCCGCGTGGGACAGGGCGCTTTTTCACCCCTCCACTTT

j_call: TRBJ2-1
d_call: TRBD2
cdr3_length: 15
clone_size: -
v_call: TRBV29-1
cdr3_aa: CSFTPGLAGGDEQFF
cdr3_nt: TGCAGCTTTACTCCGGGACTAGCGGGAGGAGATGAGCAGTTCTTC

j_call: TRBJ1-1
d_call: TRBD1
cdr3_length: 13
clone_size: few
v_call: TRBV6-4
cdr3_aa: CASSRTGGSEAFF
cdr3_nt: TGTGCCAGCAGTCGGACAGGCGGTAGTGAAGCTTTCTTT

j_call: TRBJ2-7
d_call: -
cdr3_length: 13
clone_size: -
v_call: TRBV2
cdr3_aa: CASSEPYPPEQYF
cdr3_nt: TGTGCCAGCAGTGAACCCTACCCCCCCGAGCAGTACTTC

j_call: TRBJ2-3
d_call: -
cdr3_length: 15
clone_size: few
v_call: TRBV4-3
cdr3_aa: CASSQALVGTDTQYF
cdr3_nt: TGCGCCAGCAGCCAAGCCCTAGTAGGCACAGATACGCAGTATTTT

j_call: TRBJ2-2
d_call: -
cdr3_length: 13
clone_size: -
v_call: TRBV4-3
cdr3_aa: CASRQPSTGELFF
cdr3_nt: TGCGCCAGCAGGCAACCCAGCACCGGGGAGCTGTTTTTT

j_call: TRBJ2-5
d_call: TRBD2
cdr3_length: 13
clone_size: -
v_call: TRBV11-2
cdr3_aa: CASTIAGRETQYF
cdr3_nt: TGTGCCAGCACAATAGCGGGAAGGGAAACCCAGTACTTC

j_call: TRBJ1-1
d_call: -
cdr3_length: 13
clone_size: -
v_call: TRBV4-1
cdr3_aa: CASSHGREGEAFF
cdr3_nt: TGCGCCAGCAGCCATGGTAGAGAGGGTGAAGCTTTCTTT

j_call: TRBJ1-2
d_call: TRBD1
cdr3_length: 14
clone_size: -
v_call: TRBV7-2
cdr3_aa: CASRPGGQAGGYTF
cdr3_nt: TGTGCCAGCAGGCCGGGGGGACAGGCGGGGGGCTACACCTTC

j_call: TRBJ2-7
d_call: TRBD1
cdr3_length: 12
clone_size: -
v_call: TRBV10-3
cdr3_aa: CATRDREYEQYF
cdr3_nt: TGTGCCACCAGGGACAGGGAATACGAGCAGTACTTC

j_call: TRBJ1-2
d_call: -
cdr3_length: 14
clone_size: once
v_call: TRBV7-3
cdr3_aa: CASSFPGKREGYTF
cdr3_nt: TGTGCCAGCAGCTTCCCGGGGAAACGAGAGGGCTACACCTTC

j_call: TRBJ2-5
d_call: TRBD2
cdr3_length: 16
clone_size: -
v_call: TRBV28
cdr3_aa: CASSLWTSRKKETQYF
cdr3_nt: TGTGCCAGCAGTCTTTGGACTAGCAGGAAGAAAGAGACCCAGTACTTC

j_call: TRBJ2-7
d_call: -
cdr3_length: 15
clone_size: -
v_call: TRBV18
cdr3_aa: CASSPTLASSYEQYF
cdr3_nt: TGTGCCAGCTCACCGACGCTAGCGAGCTCCTACGAGCAGTACTTC

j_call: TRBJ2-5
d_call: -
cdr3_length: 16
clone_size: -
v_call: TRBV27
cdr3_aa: CASSLSQSGGDETQYF
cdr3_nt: TGTGCCAGCAGTTTATCCCAGTCTGGGGGCGACGAGACCCAGTACTTC

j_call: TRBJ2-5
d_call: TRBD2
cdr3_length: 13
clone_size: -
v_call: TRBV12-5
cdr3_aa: CASGTGLAETQYF
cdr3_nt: TGTGCTAGTGGGACGGGACTAGCGGAGACCCAGTACTTC

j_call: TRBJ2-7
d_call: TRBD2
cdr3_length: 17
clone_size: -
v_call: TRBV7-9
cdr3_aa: CASSLLQPSGGKYEQYF
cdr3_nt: TGTGCCAGCAGCCTCCTTCAACCTAGCGGGGGGAAGTACGAGCAGTACTTC